Included here is one T cell receptor beta chain sequence, with context. Data came from immunoSEQ multiplex PCR; TCRdb stores just in-frame clones and leaves some out. The sample holds more than 50,000 clones, 65% to 90% seen once. V was clipped by 5 bases and J by 1 base; unmatched bases: 9. Germline loops: CDR1 SGHKS, CDR2 YYEKEE (reference sequence). The CDR3 loop spans 16 amino acids. The data stem from a study of blood T cell repertoires in COVID-19. The TCR comes from a human donor in a cohort sampled during active COVID-19. Material for sequencing was peripheral blood. The V call is TRBV5-5, the J call TRBJ1-3; 7 bases agree with TRBD1. The CDR3 region has the DNA TGTGCCAGCAGTTTCATTCCGACAGGGTCTGGAAACACCATATATTTT. It translates to CASSFIPTGSGNTIYF.